Each of the 24 T cell receptor beta chains below was sequenced from the same sample in a study of shared clonotypes between healthy human individuals. TCRdb keeps only in-frame clones here, not all; method: immunoSEQ multiplex PCR. The table records nearly 2 million clones, less than 95% of them present only once. As defined, naive CD8 cells were CD45RO-negative and positively selected for CCR7, with terminally differentiated effector memory CD45RA+ cells excluded. What was sequenced was naive CD8+ T cells sorted from blood. All receptors come from a man aged 18 to 35 in good health.

As concerns this clone: Other DNA variants within this sample encode the same CDR3. The chain links TRBV27 to TRBJ2-1, with D hard to call. Germline V gene sequence: CDR1 MNHEY, CDR2 SMNVEV (reference sequence). The V end lost 3 bases, the J end lost 1 base, and 4 bases lay between the germline ends. The CDR3 consists of 13 residues. The CDR3 sequence is CASSFSSYNEQFF. The CDR3 nucleotides read TGTGCCAGCAGTTTCTCATCCTACAATGAGCAGTTCTTC.

Of note for this clone: In the same sample, other DNA sequences code for this CDR3. The rearrangement links TRBV11-2 to TRBJ2-3; 7 positions match TRBD2. The germline gives CDR1 SGHAT, CDR2 FQNNGV. The ends lost 2 bases at V and 1 base at J; junction bases unmatched: 3. The CDR3 has 15 amino acids. For the CDR3, the DNA is TGTGCCAGCAGCTTAAACGCGGGGGGCACAGATACGCAGTATTTT. Its protein is CASSLNAGGTDTQYF.

This clone was observed once. The J gene is TRBJ1-1, the V gene TRBV14; 9 bases are a match to TRBD1. Germline CDR1 is SGHDN and CDR2 is FVKESK. The CDR3 is 15 amino acids. V lost 8 bases to trimming and J lost 8 bases; unmatched junction nucleotides: 15. CDR3: CASGLTGGREVEAFF. Written as DNA, the CDR3 is TGTGCCAGCGGATTAACAGGGGGCAGGGAAGTGGAAGCTTTCTTT.

V gene TRBV5-6 combines with J gene TRBJ2-7; D not certain. The CDR3 spans 14 residues. V was trimmed by 0 bases and J by 0 bases, leaving 7 bases between them. Per germline, CDR1 SGHDT and CDR2 YYEEEE. CDR3 in DNA: TGTGCCAGCAGCTTGGAAGAGTACTCCTACGAGCAGTACTTC. This encodes CASSLEEYSYEQYF.

V and J are TRBV18 and TRBJ2-7; D gene uncertain. The CDR3 is 13 amino acids. Trimming removed 2 bases from V and 2 bases from J, with 7 bases in between. Per germline, CDR1 KGHSH and CDR2 LQKENI. CDR3: CASSPAPPYEQYF. DNA of the CDR3: TGTGCCAGCTCACCAGCCCCTCCCTACGAGCAGTACTTC.

The chain carries TRBV7-9 and TRBJ2-5; maybe TRBD2 (5 bases). The germline CDR1 and CDR2 sequences are SEHNR and FQNEAQ (reference sequence). Trimming removed 7 bases at V and 3 bases at J, with 18 bases between. This CDR3 has 15 residues. The CDR3 spells CASTPRPEEEETQYF. CDR3 coding DNA: TGTGCCAGCACGCCGCGTCCGGAGGAAGAAGAGACCCAGTACTTC.

The V call is TRBV7-9, the J call TRBJ2-1; 9 nucleotides match TRBD1. V shed 5 bases, J shed 7 bases, and the junction held 6 bases outside the gene matches. Germline V lookup: CDR1 SEHNR, CDR2 FQNEAQ (reference sequence). The CDR3 spans 14 residues. Written as DNA, the CDR3 is TGTGCCAGCAGCCCCCGGGACAGGGCGAATGAGCAGTTCTTC. This codes for CASSPRDRANEQFF.

The rearrangement joins TRBV28 to TRBJ1-2; 9 nucleotides agree with TRBD1. CDR1 and CDR2 (germline): MDHEN, SYDVKM. The CDR3 sequence is 14 residues long. Trimming took 5 bases from V and 8 from J; bases not matched to a gene: 9. CDR3 nucleotide sequence: TGTGCCAGCAGTGCCCCCGGGACAGGGTTAGGCTACACCTTC. The encoded protein is CASSAPGTGLGYTF.

The chain recombines TRBV4-3 with TRBJ2-5; D possibly uses TRBD1 or TRBD2 (5 bases each). The length of the CDR3 is 16 residues. The V gene lost 1 base and the J gene lost 4 bases, with 16 bases spanning the gap. The germline V gene has CDR1 LGHNA and CDR2 YSLEER. Here the CDR3 DNA reads TGCGCCAGCAGCCAAGTGGAGGCAGGGATGGGAGAGACCCAGTACTTC. Protein sequence: CASSQVEAGMGETQYF.

V gene TRBV6-1 combines with J gene TRBJ2-2, with TRBD2 matching 8 bases. Losses at the gene ends were 6 bases for V and 7 bases for J; bases not matched to a gene: 10. CDR1 and CDR2 from the germline V gene are MNHNS and SASEGT. The CDR3 extends over 15 amino acids. The CDR3 DNA follows: TGTGCCAGCAGCCGCCGGGGGGGCGCTGACGGGGAGCTGTTTTTT. Its translation is CASSRRGGADGELFF.

The CDR3 here is CASSLRRSMQETQYF. The DNA of the CDR3 is TGCGCCAGCAGCTTGCGGCGAAGTATGCAAGAGACCCAGTACTTC. The chain is built from TRBV5-1 and TRBJ2-5; D remains unclear. The CDR3 length is 15 residues. The ends were cut back, 1 base at V and 2 bases at J, with 12 bases in the middle. Germline V gives CDR1 SGHRS, CDR2 YFSETQ.

CDR3 sequence: CASSDGQGNQPQHF. The CDR3 bases are TGTGCCAGCAGCGACGGACAGGGAAATCAGCCCCAGCATTTT. V and J are TRBV5-8 and TRBJ1-5, with 8 nucleotides matching TRBD1. CDR1 and CDR2 from the germline V gene are SGHTS and YDEGEE. This CDR3 region has 14 residues. V trimming: 4 bases; J trimming: 4 bases; junction bases outside the gene matches: 4.

The V call is TRBV2, the J call TRBJ2-1; TRBD1 matches 10 bases. V shed 3 bases and J 6 bases; nucleotides not matched to a gene: 8. CDR1 and CDR2 from the germline V gene are SNHLY and FYNNEI. This CDR3 contains 16 residues. Written as DNA, the CDR3 is TGTGCCAGCAGTGACATGGGACAGGGGTGGGGCAATGAGCAGTTCTTC. Protein product: CASSDMGQGWGNEQFF.

The V and J genes are TRBV5-4 and TRBJ1-5, with unresolved D. The CDR3 has 14 amino acids. Trimming removed 1 base from V and 3 bases from J, with 8 bases in between. CDR1 and CDR2 (germline): SGHNT, YYREEE (reference sequence). Written as DNA, the CDR3 is TGTGCCAGCAGCTTGAGCGGGATCAATCAGCCCCAGCATTTT. This codes for CASSLSGINQPQHF. Based on the CDR3 plus reference TRBV5-4 and TRBJ1-5, the full variable domain is ETGVTQSPTHLIKTRGQQVTLRCSSQSGHNTVSWYQQALGQGPQFIFQYYREEENGRGNFPPRFSGLQFPNYSSELNVNALELDDSALYLCASSLSGINQPQHFGDGTRLSIL.

This clone appeared once. CDR3 nucleotide sequence: TGTGCCAGCAGTTTATTCCCGGGCGTCGTCACAGATACGCAGTATTTT. Protein product: CASSLFPGVVTDTQYF. The V and J genes are TRBV27 and TRBJ2-3, with D unresolved. Per the germline V gene, CDR1 is MNHEY and CDR2 is SMNVEV (reference sequence). CDR3 length: 16 amino acids. V lost 1 base and J lost 2, with 13 bases in between.

The V gene is TRBV11-2, the J gene TRBJ2-5, with a tentative D call TRBD2 (5 bases). The CDR3 is 14 amino acids. Trimming removed 4 bases at V and 2 bases at J, with 11 bases between. Germline loops: CDR1 SGHAT, CDR2 FQNNGV. CDR3 coding DNA: TGTGCCAGCAGCTCACTGGACTCTCAAGAGACCCAGTACTTC. It codes for CASSSLDSQETQYF.

The chain recombines TRBV4-2 with TRBJ2-7; weak D call: TRBD2 (7 bases). With 0 bases removed from V and 0 bases from J, the gap between germline ends came to 9 bases. The CDR3 covers 15 residues. Germline values: CDR1 LGHNA, CDR2 YNFKEQ. The CDR3 DNA reads as TGTGCCAGCAGCCAAGAAAGGGGGGGCTCCTACGAGCAGTACTTC. Its protein product is CASSQERGGSYEQYF.

The gene calls are TRBV9 and TRBJ2-5; 9 bases align to TRBD1. Germline V lookup: CDR1 SGDLS, CDR2 YYNGEE. The V and J ends lost 3 bases and 2 bases, in that order; junction bases with no gene match: 5. The CDR3 extends over 15 amino acids. Written as DNA, the CDR3 is TGTGCCAGCAGCGGCCCGGGACAGGGACAAGAGACCCAGTACTTC. Encoded protein: CASSGPGQGQETQYF.

The genes are TRBV27 and TRBJ1-1; D unclear. The CDR3 covers 15 residues. Germline V gives CDR1 MNHEY, CDR2 SMNVEV (reference sequence). V was shortened by 6 bases and J by 0 bases, with 14 bases between the two germline ends. The CDR3: CASSSISAVNTEAFF. The CDR3 DNA follows: TGTGCCAGCAGCTCCATTTCGGCCGTGAACACTGAAGCTTTCTTT.

This chain links TRBV10-3 with TRBJ2-7, with 11 positions matching TRBD2. J gave up 4 bases and V 2 bases, and 7 bases lay outside the gene matches. CDR3 length: 16 residues. Germline V gives CDR1 ENHRY, CDR2 SYGVKD. CDR3 bases: TGTGCCATCAGTGAGGCACTAGCGGGAGACGGTTACGAGCAGTACTTC. Protein product: CAISEALAGDGYEQYF.

The chain has TRBV4-2 and TRBJ2-7; D is unresolved. From germline, CDR1 is LGHNA and CDR2 YNFKEQ. The ends were cut back, 5 bases at V and 1 base at J, with 12 bases in the middle. The CDR3 spans 14 residues. This CDR3 reads CASSSLGISYEQYF. In nucleotides, the CDR3 is TGTGCCAGCAGCAGTCTTGGCATTTCCTACGAGCAGTACTTC.

This clone has a single count. CDR3 residues: CASSGGTPYEQYF. Written as DNA, the CDR3 is TGTGCCAGCAGCGGAGGGACACCCTACGAGCAGTACTTC. The chain combines TRBV27 with TRBJ2-7; D could derive from TRBD1 or TRBD2 (6 bases each). V was cut by 6 bases and J by 2 bases, with 11 bases left in between. Germline CDR1 reads MNHEY; CDR2 reads SMNVEV (reference sequence). The CDR3 covers 13 residues.

The CDR3 DNA reads TGTGCCAGCAGTTCGTCCCAGGGTCCCCTCTCCTACGAGCAGTACTTC. This translates into CASSSSQGPLSYEQYF. This chain links TRBV27 with TRBJ2-7; D may be TRBD1 (5 bases). Germline V gene data show CDR1 as MNHEY and CDR2 as SMNVEV (reference sequence). V dropped 4 bases and J dropped 0 bases, with 16 bases sitting between them. The CDR3 runs to 16 residues.

The chain couples TRBV2 to TRBJ2-7; D ambiguous. From germline, CDR1 is SNHLY and CDR2 FYNNEI. The CDR3 is made up of 11 amino acids. Trimming removed 10 bases at V and 2 bases at J, with 9 bases between. CDR3: CATGRTYEQYF. CDR3 bases: TGTGCCACAGGACGGACCTACGAGCAGTACTTC. The full variable domain, with the rest looked up from reference TRBV2 and TRBJ2-7, is EPEVTQTPSHQVTQMGQEVILRCVPISNHLYFYWYRQILGQKVEFLVSFYNNEISEKSEIFDDQFSVERPDGSNFTLKIRSTKLEDSAMYFCATGRTYEQYFGPGTRLTVT.